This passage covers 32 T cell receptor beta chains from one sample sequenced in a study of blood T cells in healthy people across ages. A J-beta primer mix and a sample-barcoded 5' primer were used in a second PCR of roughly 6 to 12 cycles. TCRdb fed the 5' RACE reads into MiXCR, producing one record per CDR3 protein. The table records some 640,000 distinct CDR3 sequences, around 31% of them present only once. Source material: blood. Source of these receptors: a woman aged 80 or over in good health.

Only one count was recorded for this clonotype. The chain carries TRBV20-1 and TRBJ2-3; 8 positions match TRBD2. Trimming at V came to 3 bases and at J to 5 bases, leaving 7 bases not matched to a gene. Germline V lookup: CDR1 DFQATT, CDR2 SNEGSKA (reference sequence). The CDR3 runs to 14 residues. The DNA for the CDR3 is TGCAGTGCTAGGAGGAGCGGGGGTGGAGATACGCAGTATTTT. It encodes CSARRSGGGDTQYF.

DNA of the CDR3: TGTGCCAGCAGCTTAGAGAACACAGATACGCAGTATTTT. It encodes CASSLENTDTQYF. The rearrangement links TRBV11-3 to TRBJ2-3; no reliable D call. Germline assignment: CDR1 SGHNT and CDR2 YENEEA. The CDR3 contains 13 residues. V dropped 0 bases and J dropped 2 bases, with 3 bases sitting between them.

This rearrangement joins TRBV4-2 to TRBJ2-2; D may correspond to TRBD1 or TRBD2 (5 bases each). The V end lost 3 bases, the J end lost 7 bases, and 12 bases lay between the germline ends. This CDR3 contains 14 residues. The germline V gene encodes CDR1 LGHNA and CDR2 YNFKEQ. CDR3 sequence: CASSQGPTGGELFF. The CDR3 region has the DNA TGTGCCAGCAGCCAGGGACCAACGGGCGGGGAGCTGTTTTTT.

The CDR3 here is CAWSVLSSGATKNYEQYF. The CDR3 DNA reads TGTGCCTGGAGTGTATTGTCTAGCGGGGCCACGAAGAACTACGAGCAGTACTTC. J is TRBJ2-7 and V is TRBV30, with 9 positions matching TRBD2. Germline trimming cut 0 bases from V and 3 bases from J; bases unmatched to any gene: 15. CDR3 length equals 18 residues. Germline V gives CDR1 GTSNPN, CDR2 SVGIG (reference sequence).

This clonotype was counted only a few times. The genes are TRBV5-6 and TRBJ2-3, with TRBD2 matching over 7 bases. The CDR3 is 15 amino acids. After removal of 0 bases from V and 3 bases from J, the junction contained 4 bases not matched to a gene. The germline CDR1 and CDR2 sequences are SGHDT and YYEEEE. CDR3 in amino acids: CASSLGPGGTDTQYF. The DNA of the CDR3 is TGTGCCAGCAGCTTGGGTCCGGGGGGAACAGATACGCAGTATTTT.

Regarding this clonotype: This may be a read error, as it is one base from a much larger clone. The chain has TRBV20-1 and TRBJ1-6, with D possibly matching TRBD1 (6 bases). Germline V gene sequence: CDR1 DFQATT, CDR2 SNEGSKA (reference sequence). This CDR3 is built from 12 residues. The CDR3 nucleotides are TGCAGGGCTCCCGAGGGGGATTCACCCCTCCACTTT. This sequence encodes CRAPEGDSPLHF.

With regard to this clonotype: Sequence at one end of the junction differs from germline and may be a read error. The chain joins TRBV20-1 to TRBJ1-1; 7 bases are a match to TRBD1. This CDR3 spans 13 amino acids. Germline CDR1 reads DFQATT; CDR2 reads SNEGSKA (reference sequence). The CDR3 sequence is CSAQATGNAEAFF. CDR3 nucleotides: TGCAGTGCCCAGGCGACAGGGAACGCTGAAGCTTTCTTT.

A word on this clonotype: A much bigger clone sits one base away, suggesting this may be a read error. The CDR3 here is CSAYRDGEQYF. The CDR3 DNA is TGCAGCGCGTACCGGGACGGGGAGCAGTACTTC. The V gene is TRBV29-1, the J gene TRBJ2-5; D may be TRBD1 or TRBD2 (5 bases each). The CDR3 runs to 11 residues. V was trimmed by 7 bases and J by 11 bases, leaving 17 bases between them. CDR1 SQVTM and CDR2 ANQGSEA come from the germline V gene.

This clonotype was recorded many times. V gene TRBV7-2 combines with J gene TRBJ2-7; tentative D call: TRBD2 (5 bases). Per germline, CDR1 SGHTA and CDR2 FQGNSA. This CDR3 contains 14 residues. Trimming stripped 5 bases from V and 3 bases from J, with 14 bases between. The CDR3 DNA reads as TGTGCCAGCAGCGGAGGTTCCGGGAACTACGAGCAGTACTTC. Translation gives CASSGGSGNYEQYF.

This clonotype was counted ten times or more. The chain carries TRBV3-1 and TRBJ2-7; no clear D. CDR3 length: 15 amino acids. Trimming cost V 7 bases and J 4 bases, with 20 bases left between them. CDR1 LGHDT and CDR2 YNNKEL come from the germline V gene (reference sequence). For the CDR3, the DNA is TGTGCCAGCACCCGAAAATTGGAAGGGTCTTACGAGCAGTACTTC. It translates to CASTRKLEGSYEQYF.

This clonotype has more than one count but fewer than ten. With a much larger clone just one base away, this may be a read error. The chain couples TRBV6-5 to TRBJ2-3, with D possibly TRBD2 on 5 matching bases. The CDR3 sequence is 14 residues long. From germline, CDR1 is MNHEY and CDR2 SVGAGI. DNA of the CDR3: TGTGCCAGCAGTTACACCCATTCCGGGGATACGCGGTATTTT. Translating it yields CASSYTHSGDTRYF.

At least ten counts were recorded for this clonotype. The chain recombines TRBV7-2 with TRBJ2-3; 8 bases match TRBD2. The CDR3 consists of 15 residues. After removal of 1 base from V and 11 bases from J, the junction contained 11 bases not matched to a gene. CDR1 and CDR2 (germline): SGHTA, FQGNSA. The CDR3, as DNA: TGTGCCAGCAGCTTAGAAAATTTCGGGGGGGCCCTGCAGTATTTT. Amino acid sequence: CASSLENFGGALQYF.

This CDR3 reads CASSQDRGFAYEQYF. In nucleotides, the CDR3 is TGTGCCAGCAGCCAAGATAGAGGGTTCGCCTACGAGCAGTACTTC. The V call is TRBV14, the J call TRBJ2-7; D possibly corresponds to TRBD2 (5 bases). The CDR3 has 15 amino acids. The V and J ends lost 0 bases and 2 bases respectively, with 11 bases between them. The germline V gene has CDR1 SGHDN and CDR2 FVKESK. Combining the CDR3 with reference TRBV14 and TRBJ2-7 gives the whole variable domain EAGVTQFPSHSVIEKGQTVTLRCDPISGHDNLYWYRRVMGKEIKFLLHFVKESKQDESGMPNNRFLAERTGGTYSTLKVQPAELEDSGVYFCASSQDRGFAYEQYFGPGTRLTVT.

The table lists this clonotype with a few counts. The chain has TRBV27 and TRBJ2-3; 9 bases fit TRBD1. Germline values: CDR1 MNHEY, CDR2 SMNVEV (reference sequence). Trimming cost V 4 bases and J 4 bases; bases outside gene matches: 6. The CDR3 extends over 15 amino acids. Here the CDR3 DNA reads TGTGCCAGCAGTTCGATAGGGACAGGGCCAGATACGCAGTATTTT. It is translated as CASSSIGTGPDTQYF.

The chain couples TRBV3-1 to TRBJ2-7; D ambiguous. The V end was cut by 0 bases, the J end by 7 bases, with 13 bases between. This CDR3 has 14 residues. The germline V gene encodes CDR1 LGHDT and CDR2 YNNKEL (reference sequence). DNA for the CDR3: TGTGCCAGCAGCCAAGATATCCTGGGCAATGAGCAGTACTTC. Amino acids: CASSQDILGNEQYF.

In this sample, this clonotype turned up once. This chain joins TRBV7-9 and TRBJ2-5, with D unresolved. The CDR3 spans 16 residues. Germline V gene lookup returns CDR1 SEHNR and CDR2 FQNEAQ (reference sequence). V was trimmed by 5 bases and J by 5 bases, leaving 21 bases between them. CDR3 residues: CASSTFRALPAETQYF. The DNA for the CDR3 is TGTGCCAGCAGCACATTCCGGGCTCTCCCGGCGGAGACCCAGTACTTC.

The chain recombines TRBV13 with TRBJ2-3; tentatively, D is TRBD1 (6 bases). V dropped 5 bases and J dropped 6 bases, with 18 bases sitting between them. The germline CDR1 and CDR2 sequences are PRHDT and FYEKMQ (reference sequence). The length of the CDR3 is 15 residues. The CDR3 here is CASSPGWTARDTQYF. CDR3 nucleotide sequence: TGTGCCAGCAGCCCGGGGTGGACAGCGAGGGATACGCAGTATTTT.

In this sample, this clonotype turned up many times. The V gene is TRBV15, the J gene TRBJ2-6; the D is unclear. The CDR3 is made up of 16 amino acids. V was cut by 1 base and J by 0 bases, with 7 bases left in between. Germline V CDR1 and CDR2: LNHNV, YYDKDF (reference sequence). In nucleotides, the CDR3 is TGTGCCACCAGCAGAGGACGGTTCTCTGGGGCCAACGTCCTGACTTTC. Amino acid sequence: CATSRGRFSGANVLTF.

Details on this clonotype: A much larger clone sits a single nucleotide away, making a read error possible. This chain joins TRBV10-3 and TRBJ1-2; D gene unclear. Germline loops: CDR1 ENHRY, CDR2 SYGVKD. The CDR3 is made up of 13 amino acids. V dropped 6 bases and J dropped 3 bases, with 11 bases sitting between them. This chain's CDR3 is CAIRAEGYYGYTF. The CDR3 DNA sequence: TGTGCCATCAGGGCTGAGGGATACTATGGCTACACCTTC.

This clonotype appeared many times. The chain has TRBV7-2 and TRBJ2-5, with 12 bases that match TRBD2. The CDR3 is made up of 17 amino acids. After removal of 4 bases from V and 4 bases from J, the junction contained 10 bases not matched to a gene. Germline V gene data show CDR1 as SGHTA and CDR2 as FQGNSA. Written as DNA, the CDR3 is TGTGCCAGCAGCTCCGGACTAGCGGGGACTGAGGGAGAGACCCAGTACTTC. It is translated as CASSSGLAGTEGETQYF.

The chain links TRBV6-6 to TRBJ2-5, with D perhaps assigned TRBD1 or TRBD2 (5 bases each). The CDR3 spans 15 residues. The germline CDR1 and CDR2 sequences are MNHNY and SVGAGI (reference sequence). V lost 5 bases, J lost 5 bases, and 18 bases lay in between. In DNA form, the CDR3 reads TGTGCCAGCAGTCCCCTAGTGGGGCCGGGGGAGACCCAGTACTTC. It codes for CASSPLVGPGETQYF.

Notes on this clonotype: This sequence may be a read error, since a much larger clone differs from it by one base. CDR3 sequence reads: CSILRGNQETQFF. CDR3 nucleotides: TGCAGTATTCTGCGGGGGAACCAAGAGACCCAGTTCTTC. This chain connects TRBV20-1 to TRBJ2-1; 7 nucleotides line up with TRBD2. Trimming removed 8 bases from V and 13 bases from J; junction bases left unmatched: 17. The CDR3 is 13 amino acids. The germline gives CDR1 DFQATT, CDR2 SNEGSKA (reference sequence).

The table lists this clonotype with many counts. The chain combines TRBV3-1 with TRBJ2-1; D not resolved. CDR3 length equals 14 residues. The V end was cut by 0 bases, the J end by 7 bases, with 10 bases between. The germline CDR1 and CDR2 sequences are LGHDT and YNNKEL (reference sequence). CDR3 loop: CASSQDGFRNEQFF. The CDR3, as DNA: TGTGCCAGCAGCCAAGACGGGTTCAGGAATGAGCAGTTCTTC.

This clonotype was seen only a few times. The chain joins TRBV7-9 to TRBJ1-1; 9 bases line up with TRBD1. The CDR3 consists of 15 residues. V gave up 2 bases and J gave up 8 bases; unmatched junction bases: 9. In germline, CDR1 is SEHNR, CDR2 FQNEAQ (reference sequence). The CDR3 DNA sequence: TGTGCCAGCAGCTTATCGGGACAGGGTACCTCGGAAGCTTTCTTT. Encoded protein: CASSLSGQGTSEAFF.

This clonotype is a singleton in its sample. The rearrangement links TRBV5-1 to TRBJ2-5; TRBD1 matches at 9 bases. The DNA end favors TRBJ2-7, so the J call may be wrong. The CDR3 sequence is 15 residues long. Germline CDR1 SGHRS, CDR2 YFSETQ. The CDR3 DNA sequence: TGCGCCAGCAATAAGGACAGGGGCATCGACTACGAGCAGTACTTC. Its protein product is CASNKDRGIDYEQYF.

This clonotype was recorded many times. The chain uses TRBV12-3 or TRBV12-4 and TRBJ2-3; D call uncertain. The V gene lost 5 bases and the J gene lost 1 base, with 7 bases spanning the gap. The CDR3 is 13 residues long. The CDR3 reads CASSPTGTDTQYF. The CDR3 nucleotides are TGTGCCAGCAGTCCCACAGGCACAGATACGCAGTATTTT.

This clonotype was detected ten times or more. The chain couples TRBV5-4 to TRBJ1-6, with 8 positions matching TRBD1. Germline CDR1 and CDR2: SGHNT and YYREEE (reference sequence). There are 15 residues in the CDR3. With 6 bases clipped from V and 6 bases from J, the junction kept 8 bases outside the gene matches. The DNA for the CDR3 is TGTGCCAGCAACCGAGGGGGACAGGTTAATTCACCCCTCCACTTT. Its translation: CASNRGGQVNSPLHF.

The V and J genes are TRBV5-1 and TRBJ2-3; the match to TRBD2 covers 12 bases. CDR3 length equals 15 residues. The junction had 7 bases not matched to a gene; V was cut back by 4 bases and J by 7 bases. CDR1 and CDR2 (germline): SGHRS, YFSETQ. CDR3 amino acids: CASSAPSGGANTQYF. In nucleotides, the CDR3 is TGCGCCAGCAGCGCCCCTAGCGGGGGGGCAAATACGCAGTATTTT.

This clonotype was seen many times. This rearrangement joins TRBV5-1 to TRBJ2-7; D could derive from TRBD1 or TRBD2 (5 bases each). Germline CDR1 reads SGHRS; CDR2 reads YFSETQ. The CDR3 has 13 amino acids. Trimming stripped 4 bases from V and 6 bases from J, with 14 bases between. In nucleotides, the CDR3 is TGCGCCAGCAGCCCGGCTGGGGGTCTCGAGCAGTACTTC. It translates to CASSPAGGLEQYF.

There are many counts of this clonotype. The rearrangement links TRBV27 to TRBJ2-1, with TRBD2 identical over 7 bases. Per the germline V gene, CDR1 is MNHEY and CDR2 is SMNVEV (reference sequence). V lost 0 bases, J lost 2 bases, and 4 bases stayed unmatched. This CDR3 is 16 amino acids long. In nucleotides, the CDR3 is TGTGCCAGCAGTTTATCGGGCGGGGGTGCCTACAATGAGCAGTTCTTC. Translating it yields CASSLSGGGAYNEQFF.

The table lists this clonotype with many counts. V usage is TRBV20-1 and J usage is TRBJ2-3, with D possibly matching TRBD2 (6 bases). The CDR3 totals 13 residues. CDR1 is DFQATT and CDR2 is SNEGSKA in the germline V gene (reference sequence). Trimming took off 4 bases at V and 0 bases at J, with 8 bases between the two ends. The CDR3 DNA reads TGCAGTGCTACGGGGGATAGCACAGATACGCAGTATTTT. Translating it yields CSATGDSTDTQYF.

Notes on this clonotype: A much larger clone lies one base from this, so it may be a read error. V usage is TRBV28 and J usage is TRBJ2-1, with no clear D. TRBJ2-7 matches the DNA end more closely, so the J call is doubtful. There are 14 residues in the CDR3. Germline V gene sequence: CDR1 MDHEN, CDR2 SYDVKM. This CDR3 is CASAEGTRYNEQYF. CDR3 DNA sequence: TGTGCCAGCGCCGAAGGTACTCGGTACAATGAGCAGTACTTC.